This T cell receptor beta chain was identified during a study of CD8+ T cells in alopecia areata. Treatment denoted: oral pan-JAK inhibitor, 5-10 mg twice daily. Alopecia areata patients had lesional scalp punch biopsies and peripheral blood taken from them. Germline lookup yields CDR1 PRHDT and CDR2 FYEKMQ (reference sequence). This CDR3 contains 14 residues. V gave up 3 bases and J gave up 2 bases; unmatched junction bases: 1. The authors extracted RNA and reverse transcribed it into cDNA as the sequencing template. Method: immunoSEQ multiplex PCR; TCRdb's copy keeps in-frame clones and lacks some. The data show some 110,000 clones, about three fifths seen once.

Source: CD8+ T cells sorted from blood, taken at week 4, from a patient treated with tofacitinib. The chain carries TRBV13 and TRBJ1-3; 7 bases agree with TRBD1. The receptor's source is a human donor with alopecia areata. The CDR3 sequence is CASSFQGAGNTIYF. DNA of the CDR3: TGTGCCAGCAGCTTCCAGGGGGCTGGAAACACCATATATTTT.